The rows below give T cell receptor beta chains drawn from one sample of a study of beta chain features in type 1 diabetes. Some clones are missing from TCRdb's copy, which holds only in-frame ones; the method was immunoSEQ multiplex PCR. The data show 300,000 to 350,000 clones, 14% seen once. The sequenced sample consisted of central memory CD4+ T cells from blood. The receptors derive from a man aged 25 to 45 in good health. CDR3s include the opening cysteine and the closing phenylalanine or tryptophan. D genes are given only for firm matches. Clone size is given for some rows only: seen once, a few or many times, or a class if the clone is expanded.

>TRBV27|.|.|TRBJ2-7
TGTGCCAGCAGTCCAACCCCGACAGTTCTCCCCTCGCGGCAGTACTTC
CASSPTPTVLPSRQYF
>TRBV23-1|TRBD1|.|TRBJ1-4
TGCGCCAGGGGGAATTTTACCGAACAGGGACAGCTCAATGAAAAACTGTTTTTT
CARGNFTEQGQLNEKLFF
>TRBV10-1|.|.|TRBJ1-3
TGCGCCAGCAGTGAGGACGGGGCGCTCAGAAGTACTAGGTCTGGAAACACCATATATTTT
CASSEDGALRSTRSGNTIYF
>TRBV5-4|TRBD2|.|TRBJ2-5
TGTGCCAGCAGCGCTGGAGGCGGCGGGAGTCTAGAGACCCAGTACTTC
CASSAGGGGSLETQYF
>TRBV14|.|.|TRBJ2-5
TGTGCCAGCGGGGACTCCTGGGGAGAGACCCAGTACTTC
CASGDSWGETQYF
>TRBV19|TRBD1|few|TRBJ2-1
TGTGCCAGCCACCGGGACAGGGCCCGGAGTGAGCAGTTCTTC
CASHRDRARSEQFF
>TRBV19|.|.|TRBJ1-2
TGTGCCAGTACCCCGGGGCAGCGCTATGGCTACACCTTC
CASTPGQRYGYTF
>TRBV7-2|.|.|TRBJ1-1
TGTGCCAGCAGCTCAAACAGGAGGGGGGAAGCTTTCTTT
CASSSNRRGEAFF
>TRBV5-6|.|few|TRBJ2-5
TGTGCCAGCAGCCCGGACTTTAGCGGACAAGAGACCCAGTACTTC
CASSPDFSGQETQYF
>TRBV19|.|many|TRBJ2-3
TGTGCCAGTAGTACCAGGACCGTTGGCACAGATACGCAGTATTTT
CASSTRTVGTDTQYF
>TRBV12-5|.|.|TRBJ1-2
TGTGCTAGTGCCAGTGGGACGCTCACCTATGGCTACACCTTC
CASASGTLTYGYTF
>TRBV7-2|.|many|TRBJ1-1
TGTGCCAGCAGCAGAGGGACCGCAGGCACTGAAGCTTTCTTT
CASSRGTAGTEAFF
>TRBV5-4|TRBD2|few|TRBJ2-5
TGTGCCAGCAGCTTGGCCGGGACTAGCGGACAAGAGACCCAGTACTTC
CASSLAGTSGQETQYF
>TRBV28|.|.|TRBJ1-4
TGTGCCATCGCGGGACACCTCGGAGGAAAACTGTTTTTT
CAIAGHLGGKLFF
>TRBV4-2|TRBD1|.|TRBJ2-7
TGTGCCAGCAGCCAAGATCTAGGGGGCAGCTCCTACGAGCAGTACTTC
CASSQDLGGSSYEQYF
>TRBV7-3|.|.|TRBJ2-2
TGTGCCAGCAGCCCTCGGGGGCCGAACACCGGGGAGCTGTTTTTT
CASSPRGPNTGELFF
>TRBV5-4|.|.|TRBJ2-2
TGTGCCAGCAGCCCGGAGGGTAGCTCCGGGGAGCTGTTTTTT
CASSPEGSSGELFF
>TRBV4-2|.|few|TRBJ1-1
TGTGCCAGCAGCCAAGATGTGAAAGGTGAAGCTTTCTTT
CASSQDVKGEAFF
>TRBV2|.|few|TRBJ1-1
TGTGCCAGCAGTCCCGGGGGGAGGACTGAAGCTTTCTTT
CASSPGGRTEAFF
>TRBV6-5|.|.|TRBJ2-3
TGTGCCAGCCGGCCTAGCGGCACAGATACGCAGTATTTT
CASRPSGTDTQYF
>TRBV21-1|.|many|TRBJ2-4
TGTGCCAGCAGCACAATCGATCTAGCCAAAAACATTCAGTACTTC
CASSTIDLAKNIQYF
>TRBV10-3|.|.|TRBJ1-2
TGTGCCATCAGTGGCCAAAGGACAGTACCAGCTAACTATGGCTACACCTTC
CAISGQRTVPANYGYTF
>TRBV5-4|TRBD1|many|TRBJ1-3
TGTGCCAGCAGCTCGGGACAGGACCGTGGAAACACCATATATTTT
CASSSGQDRGNTIYF
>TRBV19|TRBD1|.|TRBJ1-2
TGTGCCAGTAGAGTCTATGCAGGGGGGAACTATGGCTACACCTTC
CASRVYAGGNYGYTF
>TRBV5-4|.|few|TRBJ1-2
TGTGCCAGCAGCTTTGGAGCCGCTAACTATGGCTACACCTTC
CASSFGAANYGYTF
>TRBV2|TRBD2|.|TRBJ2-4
TGTGCCAGCAGTGGACTAGCGGGAGACATTCAGTACTTC
CASSGLAGDIQYF
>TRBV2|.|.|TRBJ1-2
TGTGCCCACCTGAGGGAGATTAACTATGGCTACACCTTC
CAHLREINYGYTF
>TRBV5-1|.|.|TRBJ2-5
TGCGCCAGCAGCTTGGCCATAGAGACCCAGTACTTC
CASSLAIETQYF
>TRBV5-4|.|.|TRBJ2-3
TGTGCCAGCAGCCCGGGTATGGCTAAGGGCACAGATACGCAGTATTTT
CASSPGMAKGTDTQYF
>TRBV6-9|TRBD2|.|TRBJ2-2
TGTGCCAGCAGTTACAGGACTGCGTCGGGACTAGGCGCCGGGGAGCTGTTTTTT
CASSYRTASGLGAGELFF
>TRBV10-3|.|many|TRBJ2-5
TGTGCCATCAGGGCAGGGAACGCCGGGGAGACCCAGTACTTC
CAIRAGNAGETQYF
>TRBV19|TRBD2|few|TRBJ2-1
TGTGCCACCCAACGACCTGGGGGACTAGCGGGAACCCGGGGTGAGCAGTTCTTC
CATQRPGGLAGTRGEQFF
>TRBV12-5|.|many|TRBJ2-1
TGTGCTAGTGGTTTGTACAATGAGCAGTTCTTC
CASGLYNEQFF
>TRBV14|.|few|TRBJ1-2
TGTGCCAGCAGCCAAGCTAACTATGGCTACACCTTC
CASSQANYGYTF
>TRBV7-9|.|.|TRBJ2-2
TGTGCCAGCAGCCTAGGCCCACAGGGCGGGGAGCTGTTTTTT
CASSLGPQGGELFF
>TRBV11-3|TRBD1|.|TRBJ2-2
TGTGCCAGCAGCTCTAGACAGGGCACCGGGGAGCTGTTTTTT
CASSSRQGTGELFF
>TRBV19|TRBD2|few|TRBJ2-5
TGTGCCAGTACCGCGACTAGCGGGGGGGCCTCAGAGACCCAGTACTTC
CASTATSGGASETQYF
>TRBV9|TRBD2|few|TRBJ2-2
TGTGCCAGCAGCGTAGGCGGGGGAACGAACACCGGGGAGCTGTTTTTT
CASSVGGGTNTGELFF
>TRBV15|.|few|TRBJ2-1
TGTGCCACCAGCAGAGAAAGACACCGGGGTGAGCAGTTCTTC
CATSRERHRGEQFF